This T cell receptor (beta chain) emerged from a study of cytotoxic CD8 clonotypes in ibrutinib-treated CLL. Points from the study as a whole: Contraction or stability on treatment was seen for public clonotypes, which were uncommon.

In the case of this clone: Antigen specificity is unknown.

Trimming cost V 5 bases and J 4 bases; bases outside gene matches: 10. Germline CDR1 and CDR2: SGHAT and FQNNGV. The CDR3 is 15 amino acids. A 1 in 200,000 to 1 in 1 million T cell depth was the sequencing target. Only in-frame clones appear in the TCRdb table, and some are missing; sequencing was by immunoSEQ multiplex PCR. The sample lists some 61,000 clones, roughly two thirds occurring once. The material was PBMCs, obtained after 12 months of ibrutinib treatment. This receptor was identified in a human donor with chronic lymphocytic leukemia. This rearrangement joins TRBV11-2 to TRBJ2-5, with 7 bases that match TRBD1. DNA for the CDR3: TGTGCCAGCAGCCCAGGGCCAGGGGGACGAGAGACCCAGTACTTC. Encoded protein: CASSPGPGGRETQYF.